The clone carrying this TCR beta chain was counted many times. Its target is not known. This entry is derived from a study of regulatory T cells in long-lasting Graves disease. Regarding the study as a whole: Persistent patients shared more public clonotypes (roughly 3,000) than newly diagnosed patients (about 1,000).

Time point described: newly diagnosed GD, antithyroid drugs for less than 3 months. PBMC-derived RNA was used for the TCR library. With iRepertoire HTBI primers and Arm-PCR of CDR3 regions, TCR beta libraries were built. TCRdb independently ran MiXCR on the multiplex PCR reads; one entry per CDR3 protein. The sample has about 400,000 distinct CDR3 sequences, around 15% seen once; the top ten hold about 20%. Trimming shortened V by 8 bases and J by 0 bases, and 17 bases separated the two germline ends. The CDR3 has 17 amino acids. Germline V CDR1 and CDR2: SNHLY, FYNNEI. This rearrangement joins TRBV2 to TRBJ2-6; either TRBD1 or TRBD2 may supply D (6 bases each). Sequencing used peripheral blood mononuclear cells (PBMCs), obtained at new diagnosis, from a patient treated with antithyroid drugs. The source of this sequence is a female donor with Graves disease. The CDR3 loop reads CASGGRGAISGANVLTF. In DNA, the CDR3 is TGTGCCAGCGGGGGGCGAGGGGCTATCTCTGGGGCCAACGTCCTGACTTTC.